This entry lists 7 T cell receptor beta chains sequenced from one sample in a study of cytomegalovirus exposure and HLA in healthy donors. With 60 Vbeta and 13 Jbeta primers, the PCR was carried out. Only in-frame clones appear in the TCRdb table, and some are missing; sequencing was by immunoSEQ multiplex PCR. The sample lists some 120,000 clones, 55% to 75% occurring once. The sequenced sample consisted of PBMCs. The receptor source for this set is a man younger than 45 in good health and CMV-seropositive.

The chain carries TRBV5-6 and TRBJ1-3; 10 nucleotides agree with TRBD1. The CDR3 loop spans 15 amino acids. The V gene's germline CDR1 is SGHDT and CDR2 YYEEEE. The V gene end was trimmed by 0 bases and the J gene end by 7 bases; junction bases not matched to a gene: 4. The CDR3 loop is CASSLAGTGANTIYF. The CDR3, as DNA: TGTGCCAGCAGCTTGGCCGGGACAGGGGCGAACACCATATATTTT.

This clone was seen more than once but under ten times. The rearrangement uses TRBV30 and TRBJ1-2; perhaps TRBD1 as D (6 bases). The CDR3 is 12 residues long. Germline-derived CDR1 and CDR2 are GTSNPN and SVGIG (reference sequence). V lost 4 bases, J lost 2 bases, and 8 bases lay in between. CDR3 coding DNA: TGTGCCTGGACAGGGGTCAACTATGGCTACACCTTC. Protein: CAWTGVNYGYTF.

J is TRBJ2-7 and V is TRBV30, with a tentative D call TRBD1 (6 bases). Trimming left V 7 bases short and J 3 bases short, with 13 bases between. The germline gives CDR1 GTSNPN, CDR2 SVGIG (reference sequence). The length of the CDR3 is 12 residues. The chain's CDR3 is CASGLQGYEQYF. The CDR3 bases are TGTGCCTCCGGCTTACAGGGCTACGAGCAGTACTTC.

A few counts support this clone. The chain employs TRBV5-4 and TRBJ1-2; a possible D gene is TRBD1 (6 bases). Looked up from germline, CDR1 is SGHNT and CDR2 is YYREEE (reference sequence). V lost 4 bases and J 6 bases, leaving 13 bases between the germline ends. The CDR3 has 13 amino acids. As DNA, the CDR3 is TGTGCCAGCAGCATTAACAGGGAACATGGCTACACCTTC. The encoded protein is CASSINREHGYTF.

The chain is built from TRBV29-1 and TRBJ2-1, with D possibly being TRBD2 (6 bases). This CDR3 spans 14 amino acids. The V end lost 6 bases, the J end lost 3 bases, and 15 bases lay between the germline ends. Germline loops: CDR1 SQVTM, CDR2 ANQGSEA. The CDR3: CSVLGVSGYNEQFF. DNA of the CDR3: TGCAGCGTCCTGGGGGTTAGCGGCTACAATGAGCAGTTCTTC.

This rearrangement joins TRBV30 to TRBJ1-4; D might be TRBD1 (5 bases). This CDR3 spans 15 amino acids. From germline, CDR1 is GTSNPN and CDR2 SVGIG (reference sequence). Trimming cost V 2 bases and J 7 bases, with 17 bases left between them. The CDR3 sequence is CAWSSIPDSSEKLFF. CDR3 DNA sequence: TGTGCCTGGAGTTCGATACCAGACAGTAGTGAAAAACTGTTTTTT.

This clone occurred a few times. This CDR3 is CAWSVRGGFFGANVLTF. The CDR3 region has the DNA TGTGCCTGGAGTGTACGGGGGGGGTTTTTTGGGGCCAACGTCCTGACTTTC. The chain links TRBV30 to TRBJ2-6; 8 bases are shared with TRBD2. Germline loops: CDR1 GTSNPN, CDR2 SVGIG (reference sequence). The V gene end was trimmed by 0 bases and the J gene end by 3 bases; junction bases not matched to a gene: 7. The CDR3 runs to 17 residues.